Shown below are 2 T cell receptor beta chains from a single sample sequenced in a study of Ad26.COV2.S vaccination and SARS-CoV-2 variants. As for treatment: 15 to 20 received Ad26.COV2.S at low or high dose, single or two shots; five or six received placebo; per-sample allocation not given. Specimens were obtained on day 63 following the first vaccine or placebo injection. Sequencing used immunoSEQ multiplex PCR; TCRdb keeps in-frame clones, though not all of them. The sample records roughly 330,000 clones, 85% to 90% being singletons. The sample consisted of peripheral blood, taken in a trial of Ad26.COV2.S vaccine versus placebo. The receptors derive from a person between 18 and 60 years old who received the Ad26.COV2.S COVID-19 vaccine or a placebo.

The genes are TRBV18 and TRBJ1-5, with D hard to call. The V and J ends lost 6 bases and 9 bases respectively, with 12 bases between them. This CDR3 is built from 12 residues. The germline gives CDR1 KGHSH, CDR2 LQKENI. CDR3: CASSHGWWPQHF. As DNA, the CDR3 is TGTGCCAGCTCGCACGGGTGGTGGCCCCAGCATTTT.

The V call is TRBV5-6, the J call TRBJ2-1; D may match TRBD1 or TRBD2 (5 bases each). Trimming removed 2 bases from V and 4 bases from J, with 22 bases in between. There are 18 residues in the CDR3. CDR1 is SGHDT, CDR2 YYEEEE, per germline. The CDR3 is CASSFTRLQDQPYNEQFF. CDR3 nucleotides: TGTGCCAGCAGCTTCACTAGACTACAGGACCAACCTTACAATGAGCAGTTCTTC. Full variable domain (rest looked up from reference TRBV5-6 and TRBJ2-1): DAGVTQSPTHLIKTRGQQVTLRCSPKSGHDTVSWYQQALGQGPQFIFQYYEEEERQRGNFPDRFSGHQFPNYSSELNVNALLLGDSALYLCASSFTRLQDQPYNEQFFGPGTRLTVL.